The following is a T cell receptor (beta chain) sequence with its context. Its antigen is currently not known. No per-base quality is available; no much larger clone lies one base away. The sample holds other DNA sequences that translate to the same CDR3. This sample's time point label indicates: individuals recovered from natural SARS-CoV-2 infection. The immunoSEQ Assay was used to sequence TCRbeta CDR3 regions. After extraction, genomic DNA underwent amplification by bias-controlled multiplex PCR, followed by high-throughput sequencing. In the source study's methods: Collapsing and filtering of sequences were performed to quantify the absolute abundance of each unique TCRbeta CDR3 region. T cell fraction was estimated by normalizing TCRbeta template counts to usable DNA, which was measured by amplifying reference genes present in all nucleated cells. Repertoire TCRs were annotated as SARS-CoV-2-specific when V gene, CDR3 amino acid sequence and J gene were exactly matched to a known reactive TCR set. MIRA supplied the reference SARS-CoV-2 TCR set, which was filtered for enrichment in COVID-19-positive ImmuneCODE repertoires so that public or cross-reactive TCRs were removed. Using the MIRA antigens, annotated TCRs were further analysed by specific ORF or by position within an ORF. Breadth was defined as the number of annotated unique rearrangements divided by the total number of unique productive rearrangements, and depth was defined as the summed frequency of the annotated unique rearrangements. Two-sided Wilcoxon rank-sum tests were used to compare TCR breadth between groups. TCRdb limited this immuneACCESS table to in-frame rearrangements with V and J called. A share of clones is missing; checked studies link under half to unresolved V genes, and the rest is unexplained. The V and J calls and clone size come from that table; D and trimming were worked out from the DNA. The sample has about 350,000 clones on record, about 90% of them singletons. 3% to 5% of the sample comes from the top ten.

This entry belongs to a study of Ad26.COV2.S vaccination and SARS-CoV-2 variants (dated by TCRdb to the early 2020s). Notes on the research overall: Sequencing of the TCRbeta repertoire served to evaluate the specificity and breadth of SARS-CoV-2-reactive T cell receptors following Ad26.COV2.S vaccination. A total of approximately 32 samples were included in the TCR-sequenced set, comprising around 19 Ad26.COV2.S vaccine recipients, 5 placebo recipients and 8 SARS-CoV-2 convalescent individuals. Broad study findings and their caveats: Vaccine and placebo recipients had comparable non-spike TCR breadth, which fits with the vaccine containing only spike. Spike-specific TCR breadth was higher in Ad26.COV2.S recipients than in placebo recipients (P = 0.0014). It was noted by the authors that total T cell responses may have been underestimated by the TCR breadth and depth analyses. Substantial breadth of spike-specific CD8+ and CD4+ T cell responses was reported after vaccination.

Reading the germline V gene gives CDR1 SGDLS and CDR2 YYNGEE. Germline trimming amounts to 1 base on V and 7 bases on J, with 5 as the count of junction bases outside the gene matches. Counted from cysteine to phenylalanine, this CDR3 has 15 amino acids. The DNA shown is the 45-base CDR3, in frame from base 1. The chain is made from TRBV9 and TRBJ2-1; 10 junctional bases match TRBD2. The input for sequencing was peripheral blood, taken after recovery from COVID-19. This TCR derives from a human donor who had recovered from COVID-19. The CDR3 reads CASSVSGGAGNEQFF. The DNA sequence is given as TGTGCCAGCAGCGTAAGCGGGGGGGCCGGAAATGAGCAGTTCTTC. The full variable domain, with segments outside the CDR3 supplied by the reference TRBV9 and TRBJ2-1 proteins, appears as DSGVTQTPKHLITATGQRVTLRCSPRSGDLSVYWYQQSLDQGLQFLIQYYNGEERAKGNILERFSAQQFPDLHSELNLSSLELGDSALYFCASSVSGGAGNEQFFGPGTRLTVL.